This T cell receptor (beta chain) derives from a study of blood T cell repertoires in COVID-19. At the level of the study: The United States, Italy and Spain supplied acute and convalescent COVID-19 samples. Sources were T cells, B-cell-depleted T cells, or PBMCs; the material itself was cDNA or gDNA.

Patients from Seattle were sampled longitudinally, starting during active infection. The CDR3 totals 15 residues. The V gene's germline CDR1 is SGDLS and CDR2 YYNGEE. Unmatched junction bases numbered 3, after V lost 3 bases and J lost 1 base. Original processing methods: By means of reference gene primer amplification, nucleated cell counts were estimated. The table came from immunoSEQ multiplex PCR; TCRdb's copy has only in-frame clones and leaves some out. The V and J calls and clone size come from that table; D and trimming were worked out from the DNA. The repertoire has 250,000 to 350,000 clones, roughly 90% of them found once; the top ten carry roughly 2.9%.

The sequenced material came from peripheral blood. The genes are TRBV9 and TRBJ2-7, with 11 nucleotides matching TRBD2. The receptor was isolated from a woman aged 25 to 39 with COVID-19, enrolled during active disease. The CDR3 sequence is CASSASGRPSYEQYF. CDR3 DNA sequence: TGTGCCAGCAGCGCTAGCGGGAGGCCTTCCTACGAGCAGTACTTC.